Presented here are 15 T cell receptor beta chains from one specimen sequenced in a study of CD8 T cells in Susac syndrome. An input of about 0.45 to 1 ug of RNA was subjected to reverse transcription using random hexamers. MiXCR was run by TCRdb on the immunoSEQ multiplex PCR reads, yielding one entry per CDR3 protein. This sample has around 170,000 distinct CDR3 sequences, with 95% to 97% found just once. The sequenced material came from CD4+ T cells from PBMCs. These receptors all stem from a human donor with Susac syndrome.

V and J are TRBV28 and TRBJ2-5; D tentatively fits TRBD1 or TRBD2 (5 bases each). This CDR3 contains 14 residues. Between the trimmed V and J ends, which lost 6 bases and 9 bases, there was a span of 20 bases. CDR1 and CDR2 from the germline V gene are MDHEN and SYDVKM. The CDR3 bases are TGTGCCAGCAGAAAAGGAGGACAAAACGGGGCCCAGTACTTC. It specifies CASRKGGQNGAQYF.

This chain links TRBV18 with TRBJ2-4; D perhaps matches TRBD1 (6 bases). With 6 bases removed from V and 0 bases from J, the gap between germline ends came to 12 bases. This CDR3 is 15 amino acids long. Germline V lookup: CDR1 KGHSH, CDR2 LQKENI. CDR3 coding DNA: TGTGCCAGCTCTTCACAGGGTTTAGCCAAAAACATTCAGTACTTC. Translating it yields CASSSQGLAKNIQYF.

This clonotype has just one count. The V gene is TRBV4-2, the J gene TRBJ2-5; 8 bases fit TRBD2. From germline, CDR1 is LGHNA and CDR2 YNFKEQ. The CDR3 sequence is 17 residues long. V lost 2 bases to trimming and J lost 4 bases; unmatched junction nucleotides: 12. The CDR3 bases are TGTGCCAGCAGCCAATCTAGTAGCGGGGACTACGCAGAGACCCAGTACTTC. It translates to CASSQSSSGDYAETQYF.

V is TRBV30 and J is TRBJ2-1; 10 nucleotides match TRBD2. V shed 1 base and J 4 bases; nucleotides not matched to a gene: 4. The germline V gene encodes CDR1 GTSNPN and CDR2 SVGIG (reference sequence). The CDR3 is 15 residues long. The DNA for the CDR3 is TGTGCCTGGAGTGGTACTAGCGGGACGTACAATGAGCAGTTCTTC. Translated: CAWSGTSGTYNEQFF.

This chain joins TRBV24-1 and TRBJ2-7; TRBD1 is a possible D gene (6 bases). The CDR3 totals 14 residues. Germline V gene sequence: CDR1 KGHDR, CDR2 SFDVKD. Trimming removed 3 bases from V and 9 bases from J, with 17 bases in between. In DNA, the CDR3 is TGTGCCACCAGTGATCCTGGGACATCCCTGGTGCAGTACTTC. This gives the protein CATSDPGTSLVQYF.

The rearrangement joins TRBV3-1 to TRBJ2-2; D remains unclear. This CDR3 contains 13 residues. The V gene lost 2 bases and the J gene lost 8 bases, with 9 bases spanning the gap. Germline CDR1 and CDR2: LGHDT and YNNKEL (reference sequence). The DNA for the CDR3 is TGTGCCAGCAGCCAACTGCCGCGGGGGGAGCTGTTTTTT. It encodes CASSQLPRGELFF. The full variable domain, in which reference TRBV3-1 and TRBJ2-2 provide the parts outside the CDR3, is DTAVSQTPKYLVTQMGNDKSIKCEQNLGHDTMYWYKQDSKKFLKIMFSYNNKELIINETVPNRFSPKSPDKAHLNLHINSLELGDSAVYFCASSQLPRGELFFGEGSRLTVL.

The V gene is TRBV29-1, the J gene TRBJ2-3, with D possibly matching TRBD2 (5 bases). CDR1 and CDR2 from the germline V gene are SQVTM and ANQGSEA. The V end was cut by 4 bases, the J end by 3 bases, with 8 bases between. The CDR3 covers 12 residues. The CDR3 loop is CSVVPGTDTQYF. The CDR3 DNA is TGCAGCGTTGTCCCGGGAACAGATACGCAGTATTTT.

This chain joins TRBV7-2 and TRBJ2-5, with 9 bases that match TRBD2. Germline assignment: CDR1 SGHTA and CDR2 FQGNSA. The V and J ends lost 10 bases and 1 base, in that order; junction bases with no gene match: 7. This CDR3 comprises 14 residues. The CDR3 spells CATSTSGAQETQYF. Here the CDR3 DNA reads TGTGCCACCTCGACTAGCGGTGCCCAAGAGACCCAGTACTTC. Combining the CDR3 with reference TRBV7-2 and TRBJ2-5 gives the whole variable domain GAGVSQSPSNKVTEKGKDVELRCDPISGHTALYWYRQSLGQGLEFLIYFQGNSAPDKSGLPSDRFSAERTGGSVSTLTIQRTQQEDSAVYLCATSTSGAQETQYFGPGTRLLVL.

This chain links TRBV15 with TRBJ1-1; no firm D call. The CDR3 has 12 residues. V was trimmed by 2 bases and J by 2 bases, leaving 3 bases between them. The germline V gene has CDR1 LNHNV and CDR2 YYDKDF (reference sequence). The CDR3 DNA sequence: TGTGCCACCAGCAGACCTAACACTGAAGCTTTCTTT. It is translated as CATSRPNTEAFF.

CDR3 DNA: TGTGCCAGCAGCGACTTGGGGACTAGCTACGAGCAGTACGTC. Translated: CASSDLGTSYEQYV. The chain carries TRBV9 and TRBJ2-7; 8 bases are a match to TRBD2. The CDR3 has 14 residues. The ends lost 3 bases at V and 3 bases at J; junction bases unmatched: 5. Looked up from germline, CDR1 is SGDLS and CDR2 is YYNGEE.

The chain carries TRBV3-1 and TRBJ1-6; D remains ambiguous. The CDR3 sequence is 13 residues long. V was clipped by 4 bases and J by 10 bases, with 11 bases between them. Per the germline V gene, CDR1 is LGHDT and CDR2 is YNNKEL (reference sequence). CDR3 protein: CASSPTGNSPLHF. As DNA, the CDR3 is TGTGCCAGCAGCCCCACGGGAAACTCACCCCTCCACTTT.

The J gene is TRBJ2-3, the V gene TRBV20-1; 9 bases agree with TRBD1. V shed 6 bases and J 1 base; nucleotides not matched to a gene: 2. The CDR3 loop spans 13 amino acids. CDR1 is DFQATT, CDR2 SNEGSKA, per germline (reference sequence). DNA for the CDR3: TGCAGTGCCGGGGACAGGGGCACAGATACGCAGTATTTT. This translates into CSAGDRGTDTQYF.

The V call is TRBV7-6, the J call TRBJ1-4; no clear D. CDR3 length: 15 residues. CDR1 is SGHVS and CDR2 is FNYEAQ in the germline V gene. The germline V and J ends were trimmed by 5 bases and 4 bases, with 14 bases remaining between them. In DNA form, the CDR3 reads TGTGCCAGCAGCCGATGGGAGGGAATTAATGAAAAACTGTTTTTT. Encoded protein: CASSRWEGINEKLFF. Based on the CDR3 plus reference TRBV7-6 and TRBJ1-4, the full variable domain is GAGVSQSPRYKVTKRGQDVALRCDPISGHVSLYWYRQALGQGPEFLTYFNYEAQQDKSGLPNDRFSAERPEGSISTLTIQRTEQRDSAMYRCASSRWEGINEKLFFGSGTQLSVL.

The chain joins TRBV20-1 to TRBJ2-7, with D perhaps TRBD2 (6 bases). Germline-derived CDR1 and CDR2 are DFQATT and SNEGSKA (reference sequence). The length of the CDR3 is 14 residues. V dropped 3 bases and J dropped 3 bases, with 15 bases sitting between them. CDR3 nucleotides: TGCAGTGCTAGTGGAGGGGCCGGGGGCTACGAGCAGTACTTC. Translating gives CSASGGAGGYEQYF.

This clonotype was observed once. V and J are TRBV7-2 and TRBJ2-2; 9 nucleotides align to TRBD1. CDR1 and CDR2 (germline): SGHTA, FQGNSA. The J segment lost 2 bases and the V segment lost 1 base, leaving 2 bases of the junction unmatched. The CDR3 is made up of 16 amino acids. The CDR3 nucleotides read TGTGCCAGCAGCTTAGGGGGACAGGGTAACACCGGGGAGCTGTTTTTT. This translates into CASSLGGQGNTGELFF.